This T cell receptor (beta chain) derives from a study of Graves' ophthalmopathy and Graves' hyperthyroidism. Included hyperthyroidism patients were aged 18 to 65 and newly diagnosed (under 2 months' duration). This clonotype showed up many times. The antigen is not known. Amplification of the TCR beta CDR3 regions used RNA transcripts (as template). The library came from an HTBI-primed first-round RT-PCR and a second-round multiplex PCR. MiXCR, run by TCRdb on the multiplex PCR reads, gives a single entry per CDR3 protein. The sample carries some 1.1 million distinct CDR3 sequences, about 35% recorded once. V was trimmed by 8 bases and J by 6 bases, leaving 16 bases between them. Germline CDR1 reads SQVTM; CDR2 reads ANQGSEA. The CDR3 is 13 residues long. Regarding the study as a whole: The model flagged ophthalmopathy progression at about 68% sensitivity and about 72% specificity.

The chain is built from TRBV29-1 and TRBJ2-2; D uncertain. Sequenced sample: peripheral blood or thyroid tissue (not recorded which). The clonotype was recovered from an adult man with Graves' hyperthyroidism. The CDR3 DNA reads TGCAGCCTCTACCCCAGAAATTCCGGGGAGCTGTTTTTT. Encoded protein: CSLYPRNSGELFF.